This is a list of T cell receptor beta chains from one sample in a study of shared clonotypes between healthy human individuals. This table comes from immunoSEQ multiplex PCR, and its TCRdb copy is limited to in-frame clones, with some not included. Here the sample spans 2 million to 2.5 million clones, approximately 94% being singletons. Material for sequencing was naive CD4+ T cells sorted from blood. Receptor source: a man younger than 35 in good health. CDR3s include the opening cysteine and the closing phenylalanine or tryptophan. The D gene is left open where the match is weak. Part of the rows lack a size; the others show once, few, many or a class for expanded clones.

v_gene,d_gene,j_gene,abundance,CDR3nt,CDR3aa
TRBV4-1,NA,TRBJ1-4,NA,TGCGCCAGCAGCCCTCCTAAGGGGCGCCCCCCGGGAAATGAAAAACTGTTTTTT,CASSPPKGRPPGNEKLFF
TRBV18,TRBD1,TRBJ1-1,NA,TGTGCCAGCTCACCGACTATAGGACAGGGTCACACTGAAGCTTTCTTT,CASSPTIGQGHTEAFF
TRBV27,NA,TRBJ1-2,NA,TGTGCCAGCAGTCCGGGAGGCTGGGGTCGGGGCTACACCTTC,CASSPGGWGRGYTF
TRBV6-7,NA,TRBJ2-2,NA,TGTGCCAGCACAGGACAGACCGGGGAGCTGTTTTTT,CASTGQTGELFF
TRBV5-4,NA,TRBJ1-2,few,TGTGCCAGCAGCGGGATGACAGGAGGAGACTATGGCTACACCTTC,CASSGMTGGDYGYTF
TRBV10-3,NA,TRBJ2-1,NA,TGTGCCATCAGTGACCGTAGATGGGGGGATGAGCAGTTCTTC,CAISDRRWGDEQFF
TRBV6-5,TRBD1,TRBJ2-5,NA,TGTGCCAGCAGGCTTTTAGGGGGCGGTAGAGAGACCCAGTACTTC,CASRLLGGGRETQYF
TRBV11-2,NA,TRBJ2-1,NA,TGTGCCAGCAGCTCGGCGCGGGATGAGCAGTTCTTC,CASSSARDEQFF
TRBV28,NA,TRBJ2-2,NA,TGTGCCACCGGGCCACCTGGTACCGGGGAGCTGTTTTTT,CATGPPGTGELFF
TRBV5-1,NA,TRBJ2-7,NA,TGCGCCAGCACGGAGGGCTTCCATCCCTACGAGCAGTACTTC,CASTEGFHPYEQYF
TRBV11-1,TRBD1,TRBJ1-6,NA,TGTGCCAGCAGCTCCGGGACAGGGGGCGCATTGACACCCCTCCACTTT,CASSSGTGGALTPLHF
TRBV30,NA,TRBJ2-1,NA,TGTGCCTGGAGAGGTGCGTATGAGCAGTTCTTC,CAWRGAYEQFF
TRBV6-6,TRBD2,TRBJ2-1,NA,TGTGCCAGCAGACTAAGGCAGGGAGGGAATGAGCAGTTCTTC,CASRLRQGGNEQFF
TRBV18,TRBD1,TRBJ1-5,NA,TGTGCCAGCTCACCGCAGGGGGTTGGACAGCCCCAGCATTTT,CASSPQGVGQPQHF
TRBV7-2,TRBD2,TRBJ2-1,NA,TGTGCCAGCAGCCTGGGACTAGCAACCTACAATGAGCAGTTCTTC,CASSLGLATYNEQFF
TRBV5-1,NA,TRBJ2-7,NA,TGCGCCAGCAGCTTATCTAGCGCTGGATACGAGCAGTACTTC,CASSLSSAGYEQYF
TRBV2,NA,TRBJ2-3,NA,TGTGCCAGCAGGATGGTCAGGGCGACAGATACGCAGTATTTT,CASRMVRATDTQYF
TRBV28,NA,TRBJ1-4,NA,TGTGCCAGCAGTTTGCGGTCCCAAAAACTGTTTTTT,CASSLRSQKLFF
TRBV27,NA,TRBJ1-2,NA,TGTGCCAGCAGTTCTCGGCCCAGGGGTTTTGGCTACACCTTC,CASSSRPRGFGYTF
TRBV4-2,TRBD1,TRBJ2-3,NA,TGTGCCAGCAGGGACCCAGGGGGCTCTAGCACAGATACGCAGTATTTT,CASRDPGGSSTDTQYF
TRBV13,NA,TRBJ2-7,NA,TGTGCCAGCAGCCCTATGACAAAAGGGTGGGATGAGCAGTACTTC,CASSPMTKGWDEQYF
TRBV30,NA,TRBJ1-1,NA,TGTGCCTGGAGTCCCGAGGGGAACACTGAAGCTTTCTTT,CAWSPEGNTEAFF
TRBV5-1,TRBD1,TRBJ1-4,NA,TGCGCCAGCAGCTTGTGGGGACAGGGTAGTGAAAAACTGTTTTTT,CASSLWGQGSEKLFF
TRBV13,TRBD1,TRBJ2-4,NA,TGTGCCAGCAGCTTAGGGACAGGGGGCCGGAACATTCAGTACTTC,CASSLGTGGRNIQYF
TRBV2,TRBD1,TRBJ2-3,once,TGTGCCAGCAGTGATCCCAGGGGGCAAGATACGCAGTATTTT,CASSDPRGQDTQYF
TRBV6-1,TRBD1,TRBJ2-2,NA,TGTGCCAGCAGATTGACAGGGTCGAACACCGGGGAGCTGTTTTTT,CASRLTGSNTGELFF
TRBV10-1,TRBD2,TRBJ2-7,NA,TGCGCCAGCAGTGAGATAAGCGGGAGTCTCAACGAGCAGTACTTC,CASSEISGSLNEQYF
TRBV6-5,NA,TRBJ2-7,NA,TGTGCCAGCAGTTACTCGTCCGCCAAAACCTCCTACGAGCAGTACTTC,CASSYSSAKTSYEQYF
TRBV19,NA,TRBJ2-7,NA,TGTGCCAGTAGTATAAGGTCGGGGAGCCAAGGAAGACAGTACTTC,CASSIRSGSQGRQYF
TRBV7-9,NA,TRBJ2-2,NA,TGTGCCAGCAGCCCAGACACACATCGCGGCGGGGAGCTGTTTTTT,CASSPDTHRGGELFF
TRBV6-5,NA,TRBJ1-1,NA,TGTGCCAGCAGCGGGACCCAGACAGGGAACACTGAAGCTTTCTTT,CASSGTQTGNTEAFF
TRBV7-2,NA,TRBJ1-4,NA,TGTGCCAGCAGCATAGGAGCAACTAATGAAAAACTGTTTTTT,CASSIGATNEKLFF
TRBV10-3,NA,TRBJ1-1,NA,TGTGCCATCAGTGATGGGCGGGGGCTTCGGAGGAACACTGAAGCTTTCTTT,CAISDGRGLRRNTEAFF
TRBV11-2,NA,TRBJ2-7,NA,TGTGCCAGCAGCTCCCGGGACTGGCCAGGCGAGCAGTACTTC,CASSSRDWPGEQYF
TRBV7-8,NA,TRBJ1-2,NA,TGTGCCAGCAGCCTCGATCCGGGGAGGGTTGGCTACACCTTC,CASSLDPGRVGYTF
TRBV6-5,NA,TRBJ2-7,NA,TGTGCCAGCAGTTACTTAGGGGGCGAGCAGTACTTC,CASSYLGGEQYF
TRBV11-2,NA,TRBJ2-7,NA,TGTGCCAGCAGCTTAGACATATCCTACGAGCAGTACTTC,CASSLDISYEQYF
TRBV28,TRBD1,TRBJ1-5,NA,TGTGCCAGCAGTCCACAGGGGGTACTGTATCAGCCCCAGCATTTT,CASSPQGVLYQPQHF
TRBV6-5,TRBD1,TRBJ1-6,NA,TGTGCCAGCAGTTTCGGACAGGGAGTGAATTCACCCCTCCACTTT,CASSFGQGVNSPLHF
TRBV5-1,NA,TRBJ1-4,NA,TGCGCCAGCAGCTTGGAAGGGCTCCGGGAAAAACTGTTTTTT,CASSLEGLREKLFF
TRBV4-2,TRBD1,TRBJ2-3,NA,TGTGCCAGCAGCTCAGGGACAGGTTGGCCAGATACGCAGTATTTT,CASSSGTGWPDTQYF
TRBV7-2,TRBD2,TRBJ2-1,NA,TGTGCCAGCAGCAATCTAGCGGCTTACGGAGGCAATGAGCAGTTCTTC,CASSNLAAYGGNEQFF
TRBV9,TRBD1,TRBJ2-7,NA,TGTGCCAGCAGCGTAACAGACGACAGGGGATCCCTTCAGTACTTC,CASSVTDDRGSLQYF
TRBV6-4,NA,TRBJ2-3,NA,TGTGCCAGCAGTATCGGATATCAGACGGATACGCAGTATTTT,CASSIGYQTDTQYF
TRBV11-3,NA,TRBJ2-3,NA,TGTGCCAGCAGCTTAGTCGGGGGCCGGACAGATACGCAGTATTTT,CASSLVGGRTDTQYF
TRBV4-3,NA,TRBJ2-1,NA,TGCGCCAGCAGCCAAGCGACCAACAATGAGCAGTTCTTC,CASSQATNNEQFF
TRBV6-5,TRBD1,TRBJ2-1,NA,TGTGCCAGCAGTTACGGGGCGGAAGGGGGCTATGAGCAGTTCTTC,CASSYGAEGGYEQFF
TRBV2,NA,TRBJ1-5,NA,TGTGCCAGCAGCGAGTCTAGCAATCAGCCCCAGCATTTT,CASSESSNQPQHF
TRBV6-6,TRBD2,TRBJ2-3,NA,TGTGCCAGCAGTCTCCTAGCGGGGGGAAGCACAGATACGCAGTATTTT,CASSLLAGGSTDTQYF